A single sample gave rise to the 27 T cell receptor beta chains below, sequenced in a study of blood T cell repertoires in COVID-19. The method was immunoSEQ multiplex PCR; TCRdb's version includes in-frame clones alone and lacks a portion of them. This sample yields about 120,000 clones, of which around nine tenths are seen a single time; over 10% belongs to the top ten. The sequencing input was peripheral blood. Receptors were obtained from an older woman with COVID-19, enrolled during active disease.

This clone was observed a handful of times. The chain couples TRBV3-1 (or the pseudogene TRBV3-2) to TRBJ2-5, with D uncertain. The CDR3 loop spans 15 amino acids. Germline CDR1 LGHDT, CDR2 YNNKEL (reference sequence). Trimming pared 4 bases from V and 1 base from J, leaving 13 bases between. DNA for the CDR3: TGTGCCAGCAGCCCGTACTTAGAGGTCCAAGAGACCCAGTACTTC. It encodes CASSPYLEVQETQYF.

The rearrangement links TRBV28 to TRBJ1-2, with 7 nucleotides matching TRBD1. The CDR3 runs 14 residues. Germline V lookup: CDR1 MDHEN, CDR2 SYDVKM. With 6 bases clipped from V and 6 bases from J, the junction kept 10 bases outside the gene matches. CDR3 sequence reads: CASRGDDRVNGYTF. CDR3 sequence (DNA): TGTGCCAGCAGAGGCGACGACAGGGTGAATGGCTACACCTTC.

V and J are TRBV10-3 and TRBJ1-5; perhaps TRBD1 as D (6 bases). Trimming pared 9 bases from V and 7 bases from J, leaving 13 bases between. CDR3 length: 12 amino acids. CDR1 is ENHRY, CDR2 SYGVKD, per germline. As DNA, the CDR3 is TGTGCCATAAGGACAGCTTCCCAGCCCCAGCATTTT. Protein sequence: CAIRTASQPQHF.

J is TRBJ2-7 and V is TRBV10-3, with a tentative D call TRBD1 (7 bases). This CDR3 region has 13 residues. Looked up from germline, CDR1 is ENHRY and CDR2 is SYGVKD. Trimming pared 2 bases from V and 7 bases from J, leaving 12 bases between. CDR3 DNA: TGTGCCATCAGTGAGATGCAGGGGGGTGAGCAGTACTTC. It translates to CAISEMQGGEQYF.

This clone has a handful of counts. This chain links TRBV28 with TRBJ1-2; D remains ambiguous. The CDR3 runs to 14 residues. V lost 5 bases to trimming and J lost 7 bases, with 17 bases between them. Germline loops: CDR1 MDHEN, CDR2 SYDVKM. DNA of the CDR3: TGTGCCAGCAGTCCCTACGGGAAGCTAATTGGCTACACCTTC. Translated, it gives CASSPYGKLIGYTF.

The chain employs TRBV4-2 and TRBJ2-3; 11 nucleotides match TRBD2. The CDR3 has 15 residues. The junction had 2 bases not matched to a gene; V was cut back by 2 bases and J by 4 bases. Germline V gene lookup returns CDR1 LGHNA and CDR2 YNFKEQ. CDR3 nucleotides: TGTGCCAGCAGCCAACTAGCGGGGGGACCAGATACGCAGTATTTT. As protein: CASSQLAGGPDTQYF.

This clone was recorded a few times. The DNA of the CDR3 is TGTGCCAGTACCAAGAGGGACAGGGGAGTTCGTTCACCCCTCCACTTT. Amino acid sequence: CASTKRDRGVRSPLHF. The chain carries TRBV19 and TRBJ1-6; 10 nucleotides match TRBD1. CDR3 size: 16 residues. Germline trimming cut 7 bases from V and 9 bases from J; bases unmatched to any gene: 12. Germline assignment: CDR1 LNHDA and CDR2 SQIVND (reference sequence).

The chain recombines TRBV7-3 with TRBJ2-5, with D maybe TRBD1 (6 bases). V was cut by 1 base and J by 7 bases, with 13 bases left in between. The CDR3 has 14 amino acids. The germline CDR1 and CDR2 sequences are SGHTA and FQGTGA. The CDR3 nucleotides read TGTGCCAGCAGCTTAAGGCCAGGGGTTTTGACCCAGTACTTC. Translated, it gives CASSLRPGVLTQYF.

The gene calls are TRBV19 and TRBJ1-5, with D maybe TRBD1 (6 bases). Trimming took off 3 bases at V and 7 bases at J, with 19 bases between the two ends. The CDR3 loop spans 16 amino acids. The germline gives CDR1 LNHDA, CDR2 SQIVND (reference sequence). The DNA for the CDR3 is TGTGCCAGTAGTATTTCGTCCAGGGGTATAGGACAGCCCCAGCATTTT. Amino acid sequence: CASSISSRGIGQPQHF. Drawing the rest from reference TRBV19 and TRBJ1-5, the complete variable domain is DGGITQSPKYLFRKEGQNVTLSCEQNLNHDAMYWYRQDPGQGLRLIYYSQIVNDFQKGDIAEGYSVSREKKESFPLTVTSAQKNPTAFYLCASSISSRGIGQPQHFGDGTRLSIL.

V is TRBV15 and J is TRBJ1-5, with a weak D call TRBD1 (5 bases). Trimming took 3 bases from V and 11 from J, leaving 20 bases between them. The CDR3 is 15 residues long. The V gene's germline CDR1 is LNHNV and CDR2 YYDKDF (reference sequence). CDR3 bases: TGTGCCACCAGCAGGGGAGGGGCAGGGACCTCGGCCCAGCATTTT. Its protein is CATSRGGAGTSAQHF.

The genes are TRBV7-8 and TRBJ2-5; 8 bases line up with TRBD1. Germline CDR1 reads SGHVS; CDR2 reads FQNEAQ. This CDR3 comprises 14 residues. Trimming at V came to 5 bases and at J to 7 bases, leaving 9 bases not matched to a gene. The DNA of the CDR3 is TGTGCCAGCAGCCCCCGGGACAGGCTAGGGACCCAGTACTTC. It is translated as CASSPRDRLGTQYF.

V usage is TRBV2 and J usage is TRBJ1-6; the D gene is possibly TRBD1 (6 bases). Trimming pared 6 bases from V and 8 bases from J, leaving 11 bases between. Germline CDR1 reads SNHLY; CDR2 reads FYNNEI. This CDR3 contains 13 residues. The CDR3 loop is CASRQDRDSPLHF. The CDR3 DNA reads as TGTGCCAGCAGGCAGGACAGAGATTCACCCCTCCACTTT. Full variable domain (rest looked up from reference TRBV2 and TRBJ1-6): EPEVTQTPSHQVTQMGQEVILRCVPISNHLYFYWYRQILGQKVEFLVSFYNNEISEKSEIFDDQFSVERPDGSNFTLKIRSTKLEDSAMYFCASRQDRDSPLHFGNGTRLTVT.

The chain joins TRBV5-1 to TRBJ2-3, with D tentatively TRBD2 (5 bases). The CDR3 extends over 14 amino acids. The ends were cut back, 4 bases at V and 5 bases at J, with 14 bases in the middle. Germline values: CDR1 SGHRS, CDR2 YFSETQ. CDR3 nucleotide sequence: TGCGCCAGCAGCACGGACTCGACGGGAGATACGCAGTATTTT. Its translation: CASSTDSTGDTQYF. The full variable domain, rest sourced from reference TRBV5-1 and TRBJ2-3, is KAGVTQTPRYLIKTRGQQVTLSCSPISGHRSVSWYQQTPGQGLQFLFEYFSETQRNKGNFPGRFSGRQFSNSRSEMNVSTLELGDSALYLCASSTDSTGDTQYFGPGTRLTVL.

V and J are TRBV18 and TRBJ2-3, with 14 nucleotides matching TRBD2. Trimming cost V 3 bases and J 8 bases; bases outside gene matches: 7. Germline CDR1 and CDR2: KGHSH and LQKENI. The CDR3 covers 16 residues. In nucleotides, the CDR3 is TGTGCCAGCTCACCTGGACTAGCGGGGGGTTCAGCTACGCAGTATTTT. It codes for CASSPGLAGGSATQYF.

The chain is built from TRBV7-2 and TRBJ2-5, with D possibly being TRBD2 (7 bases). The CDR3 extends over 16 amino acids. Deletions cut 3 bases from V and 1 base from J, with 15 bases between. The germline CDR1 and CDR2 sequences are SGHTA and FQGNSA. The CDR3 region is CASSFRGGTTQETQYF. CDR3 nucleotides: TGTGCCAGCAGCTTTAGGGGGGGGACTACCCAAGAGACCCAGTACTTC.

The rearrangement joins TRBV28 to TRBJ2-7; maybe TRBD2 (6 bases). Germline lookup yields CDR1 MDHEN and CDR2 SYDVKM. V was pared by 4 bases and J by 5 bases, with 18 bases between. The CDR3 extends over 15 amino acids. For the CDR3, the DNA is TGTGCCAGCAGTTACCCCCCCGCTAGCGTGAACGAGCAGTACTTC. Its protein is CASSYPPASVNEQYF.

This chain joins TRBV9 and TRBJ2-1, with D uncertain. CDR1 and CDR2 from the germline V gene are SGDLS and YYNGEE. CDR3 length: 13 amino acids. V lost 0 bases and J lost 4, with 5 bases in between. This chain's CDR3 is CASSVAPYNEQFF. The CDR3 region has the DNA TGTGCCAGCAGCGTAGCCCCTTACAATGAGCAGTTCTTC.

The chain has TRBV21-1 and TRBJ2-2; no DNA check was done on the table's D call, TRBD2. TRBV21-1 is described as a pseudogene. This CDR3 spans 17 amino acids. CDR3 DNA: TGTGCCAGCAGCAAAGTTTGCGGGAGCCCGAACACCGGGGAGCTGTTTTTT. Its protein is CASSKVCGSPNTGELFF.

The chain links TRBV4-1 to TRBJ1-5; D not certain. Trimming took off 0 bases at V and 3 bases at J, with 24 bases between the two ends. Germline assignment: CDR1 MGHRA and CDR2 YSYEKL. The CDR3 loop spans 20 amino acids. CDR3 sequence (DNA): TGCGCCAGCAGCCAAGATCTAAAATGGGCTTACCACCACGACAATCAGCCCCAGCATTTT. Its protein is CASSQDLKWAYHHDNQPQHF.

The rearrangement uses TRBV6-1 and TRBJ1-2; TRBD1 agrees at 11 bases. Looked up from germline, CDR1 is MNHNS and CDR2 is SASEGT. Trimming at V came to 0 bases and at J to 4 bases, leaving 4 bases not matched to a gene. This CDR3 has 16 residues. CDR3 DNA: TGTGCCAGCAGTGAAGCTTCAGGGACAGGGGGCTATGGCTACACCTTC. It translates to CASSEASGTGGYGYTF.

The rearrangement uses TRBV9 and TRBJ2-1, with 8 bases matching TRBD1. Germline values: CDR1 SGDLS, CDR2 YYNGEE. The CDR3 spans 15 residues. V dropped 1 base and J dropped 2; count of bases not matched to a gene: 2. This CDR3 reads CASSVWGQAYNEQFF. CDR3 DNA: TGTGCCAGCAGCGTATGGGGACAGGCCTACAATGAGCAGTTCTTC.

This clone was seen once. The chain joins TRBV4-1 to TRBJ1-5; TRBD1 is a possible D gene (5 bases). The CDR3 extends over 15 amino acids. V shed 1 base and J shed 4 bases, with 11 bases lying between them. CDR1 is MGHRA, CDR2 YSYEKL, per germline. CDR3 sequence: CASSQVSQGNQPQHF. The CDR3 DNA reads TGCGCCAGCAGCCAAGTTTCTCAGGGAAATCAGCCCCAGCATTTT.

The genes are TRBV19 and TRBJ2-1; TRBD2 agrees at 8 bases. Germline V gives CDR1 LNHDA, CDR2 SQIVND (reference sequence). Losses at the gene ends were 4 bases for V and 0 bases for J; bases not matched to a gene: 2. The CDR3 totals 15 residues. The CDR3 DNA reads TGTGCCAGTAGTAGAGCGGGGGCCTCCTACAATGAGCAGTTCTTC. This gives the protein CASSRAGASYNEQFF.

The chain is built from TRBV12-3 or TRBV12-4 and TRBJ1-5; no clear D. The CDR3 covers 13 residues. Trimming shortened V by 6 bases and J by 5 bases, and 11 bases separated the two germline ends. The CDR3 region has the DNA TGTGCCAGCAGCCCCTCGGCGGATCAGCCCCAGCATTTT. Protein sequence: CASSPSADQPQHF.

This chain links TRBV5-4 with TRBJ1-2; D is unclear. The length of the CDR3 is 16 residues. V was shortened by 4 bases and J by 0 bases, with 16 bases between the two germline ends. The germline V gene has CDR1 SGHNT and CDR2 YYREEE (reference sequence). CDR3: CASSPSGQASNYGYTF. CDR3 bases: TGTGCCAGCAGCCCCTCGGGTCAAGCCTCTAACTATGGCTACACCTTC.

This clone was recorded a few times. V gene TRBV7-3 combines with J gene TRBJ2-1; D unclear. The CDR3 contains 11 residues. The germline V gene encodes CDR1 SGHTA and CDR2 FQGTGA. V lost 4 bases and J 8 bases, leaving 6 bases between the germline ends. The CDR3: CASSSQDEQFF. CDR3 bases: TGTGCCAGCAGCTCCCAGGATGAGCAGTTCTTC.

This chain uses TRBV5-1 with TRBJ2-3, with TRBD2 matching 8 bases. Trimming removed 0 bases from V and 4 bases from J; junction bases left unmatched: 7. Germline V gene sequence: CDR1 SGHRS, CDR2 YFSETQ. The CDR3 sequence is 16 residues long. DNA of the CDR3: TGCGCCAGCAGCTTGGGGCTAGCGGGCCGATCAGATACGCAGTATTTT. Residues: CASSLGLAGRSDTQYF.